A single sample gave rise to the 27 T cell receptor beta chains below, sequenced in a study of T cell responses to AZD1222 COVID-19 vaccine. Some clones are missing from TCRdb's copy, which holds only in-frame ones; the method was immunoSEQ multiplex PCR. The sample records hundreds of thousands of clones, roughly 93% being singletons. Sequencing used peripheral blood, obtained 28 days after the second AZD1222 dose. The receptors stem from an adult who received the AZD1222 COVID-19 vaccine.

The J gene is TRBJ2-7, the V gene TRBV7-2; D gene ambiguous. Germline CDR1 SGHTA, CDR2 FQGNSA. With 5 bases removed from V and 12 bases from J, the gap between germline ends came to 20 bases. The CDR3 runs 13 residues. The CDR3 reads CASSPFSNAQRYF. The CDR3 region has the DNA TGTGCCAGCAGCCCGTTTAGTAACGCCCAGAGGTACTTC.

This chain connects TRBV28 to TRBJ2-5; 8 nucleotides match TRBD2. V was clipped by 7 bases and J by 7 bases; unmatched bases: 11. From germline, CDR1 is MDHEN and CDR2 SYDVKM. CDR3 size: 14 residues. DNA of the CDR3: TGTGCCAGCAAAAGGGCGGGGGCGGGGGGGACCCAGTACTTC. Residues: CASKRAGAGGTQYF.

This chain uses TRBV27 with TRBJ1-5, with a tentative D call TRBD1 (5 bases). Trimming took 3 bases from V and 5 from J, leaving 11 bases between them. The CDR3 runs to 14 residues. The germline gives CDR1 MNHEY, CDR2 SMNVEV (reference sequence). CDR3 bases: TGTGCCAGCAGTTTCCTCGGGGGAGATCAGCCCCAGCATTTT. It yields the protein CASSFLGGDQPQHF.

The chain couples TRBV7-9 to TRBJ2-3, with a weak D call TRBD1 (6 bases). Deletions cut 1 base from V and 5 bases from J, with 7 bases between. The germline V gene has CDR1 SEHNR and CDR2 FQNEAQ (reference sequence). This CDR3 is built from 13 residues. CDR3 residues: CASSLGGQDTQYF. In nucleotides, the CDR3 is TGTGCCAGCAGCTTAGGGGGGCAAGATACGCAGTATTTT.

The rearrangement joins TRBV28 to TRBJ1-5, with 7 bases aligning to TRBD1. The germline V gene has CDR1 MDHEN and CDR2 SYDVKM. After removal of 7 bases from V and 3 bases from J, the junction contained 12 bases not matched to a gene. This CDR3 region has 16 residues. CDR3 loop: CASNFADRAPNQPQHF. CDR3 nucleotides: TGTGCCAGCAACTTCGCCGACAGGGCACCCAATCAGCCCCAGCATTTT.

The chain uses TRBV19 and TRBJ2-7, with D possibly being TRBD2 (6 bases). Germline V gives CDR1 LNHDA, CDR2 SQIVND (reference sequence). The length of the CDR3 is 13 residues. V lost 6 bases to trimming and J lost 4 bases, with 13 bases between them. This CDR3 reads CASSMGLLYEQYF. The DNA for the CDR3 is TGTGCCAGTAGCATGGGACTCCTTTACGAGCAGTACTTC. Full variable domain (missing parts from reference TRBV19 and TRBJ2-7): DGGITQSPKYLFRKEGQNVTLSCEQNLNHDAMYWYRQDPGQGLRLIYYSQIVNDFQKGDIAEGYSVSREKKESFPLTVTSAQKNPTAFYLCASSMGLLYEQYFGPGTRLTVT.

The CDR3 nucleotides are TGTGCCAGCAGTGGGGACAGCTCTGAAGCTTTCTTT. Translated, it gives CASSGDSSEAFF. The chain joins TRBV2 to TRBJ1-1; 7 bases agree with TRBD1. Germline V lookup: CDR1 SNHLY, CDR2 FYNNEI. This CDR3 has 12 residues. The ends lost 4 bases at V and 6 bases at J; junction bases unmatched: 2.

This chain joins TRBV20-1 and TRBJ1-1; D perhaps matches TRBD1 (6 bases). Germline CDR1 DFQATT, CDR2 SNEGSKA (reference sequence). V shed 3 bases and J shed 12 bases, with 17 bases lying between them. This CDR3 has 12 amino acids. The CDR3 DNA follows: TGCAGTGCTAGTCTCGGGGGCTTTGGTTCTTTCTTT. This encodes CSASLGGFGSFF.

The rearrangement links TRBV27 to TRBJ2-2; D call uncertain. The CDR3 covers 15 residues. Germline CDR1 is MNHEY and CDR2 is SMNVEV (reference sequence). Trimming cost V 3 bases and J 6 bases, with 14 bases left between them. The DNA of the CDR3 is TGTGCCAGCAGTTTCAGTGGGAACTCGGCCGGGGAGCTGTTTTTT. Translation gives CASSFSGNSAGELFF.

V and J are TRBV2 and TRBJ2-2; D uncertain. The CDR3 totals 15 residues. The V gene lost 2 bases and the J gene lost 2 bases, with 9 bases spanning the gap. Germline V gives CDR1 SNHLY, CDR2 FYNNEI. CDR3 amino acids: CASSEQPTNTGELFF. For the CDR3, the DNA is TGTGCCAGCAGTGAACAGCCTACTAACACCGGGGAGCTGTTTTTT.

The chain links TRBV19 to TRBJ2-3; 7 positions agree with TRBD2. V dropped 3 bases and J dropped 4; count of bases not matched to a gene: 10. CDR1 is LNHDA and CDR2 is SQIVND in the germline V gene (reference sequence). The CDR3 is 16 residues long. For the CDR3, the DNA is TGTGCCAGTAGTATTAGGTGGGAGGGGTTCGCAGATACGCAGTATTTT. Encoded protein: CASSIRWEGFADTQYF.

The chain uses TRBV18 and TRBJ2-1; D call uncertain. The ends were cut back, 5 bases at V and 0 bases at J, with 14 bases in the middle. CDR1 is KGHSH and CDR2 is LQKENI in the germline V gene. CDR3 size: 16 residues. The CDR3 nucleotides read TGTGCCAGCTCAAGAGTACGGCTTAACTCCTACAATGAGCAGTTCTTC. This sequence encodes CASSRVRLNSYNEQFF.

This chain joins TRBV7-6 and TRBJ2-3; the D is unclear. The ends were cut back, 1 base at V and 4 bases at J, with 3 bases in the middle. This CDR3 spans 12 amino acids. CDR1 is SGHVS and CDR2 is FNYEAQ in the germline V gene. In DNA form, the CDR3 reads TGTGCCAGCAGCTTAGGGGCAGATACGCAGTATTTT. Protein product: CASSLGADTQYF.

This rearrangement joins TRBV20-1 to TRBJ1-1; no firm D call. Germline V gene sequence: CDR1 DFQATT, CDR2 SNEGSKA (reference sequence). The CDR3 covers 10 residues. V lost 6 bases, J lost 8 bases, and 10 bases lay in between. The CDR3: CSALGGEAFF. In nucleotides, the CDR3 is TGCAGTGCCCTTGGCGGGGAAGCTTTCTTT.

The rearrangement uses TRBV7-9 and TRBJ2-1, with TRBD2 identical over 11 bases. In germline, CDR1 is SEHNR, CDR2 FQNEAQ (reference sequence). Trimming cost V 5 bases and J 12 bases; bases outside gene matches: 12. The CDR3 loop spans 15 amino acids. The CDR3 DNA is TGTGCCAGCAGCACCGGGACTAGCGGTCCGGGGGGGCAGTTCTTC. Its protein product is CASSTGTSGPGGQFF. Based on the CDR3 plus reference TRBV7-9 and TRBJ2-1, the full variable domain is DTGVSQNPRHKITKRGQNVTFRCDPISEHNRLYWYRQTLGQGPEFLTYFQNEAQLEKSRLLSDRFSAERPKGSFSTLEIQRTEQGDSAMYLCASSTGTSGPGGQFFGPGTRLTVL.

This chain links TRBV5-1 with TRBJ2-3; 11 bases fit TRBD1. In germline, CDR1 is SGHRS, CDR2 YFSETQ. The V and J ends lost 0 bases and 4 bases, in that order; junction bases with no gene match: 4. CDR3 length equals 16 residues. The CDR3 DNA reads TGCGCCAGCAGCTTGGGACCGGGACAGGGGGCAGATACGCAGTATTTT. Its translation is CASSLGPGQGADTQYF.

This clone has a handful of counts. The chain carries TRBV5-1 and TRBJ2-2; D remains ambiguous. The V end lost 0 bases, the J end lost 6 bases, and 15 bases lay between the germline ends. This CDR3 spans 16 amino acids. Germline lookup yields CDR1 SGHRS and CDR2 YFSETQ. Written as DNA, the CDR3 is TGCGCCAGCAGCTTGGCCGGAGCTGAAAGGTCCGGGGAGCTGTTTTTT. It specifies CASSLAGAERSGELFF. The whole variable domain, remainder taken from reference TRBV5-1 and TRBJ2-2, is KAGVTQTPRYLIKTRGQQVTLSCSPISGHRSVSWYQQTPGQGLQFLFEYFSETQRNKGNFPGRFSGRQFSNSRSEMNVSTLELGDSALYLCASSLAGAERSGELFFGEGSRLTVL.

This chain uses TRBV7-3 with TRBJ2-3, with TRBD1 matching over 10 bases. Germline V gene sequence: CDR1 SGHTA, CDR2 FQGTGA. The CDR3 contains 15 residues. V trimming: 5 bases; J trimming: 1 base; junction bases outside the gene matches: 3. This CDR3 reads CASSRQGARTDTQYF. CDR3 DNA sequence: TGTGCCAGCAGCCGACAGGGGGCTCGCACAGATACGCAGTATTTT. Full variable domain (remainder filled in from reference TRBV7-3 and TRBJ2-3): GAGVSQTPSNKVTEKGKYVELRCDPISGHTALYWYRQSLGQGPEFLIYFQGTGAADDSGLPNDRFFAVRPEGSVSTLKIQRTERGDSAVYLCASSRQGARTDTQYFGPGTRLTVL.

The chain employs TRBV18 and TRBJ1-1; the match to TRBD1 covers 7 bases. Unmatched junction bases numbered 8, after V lost 6 bases and J lost 7 bases. CDR1 and CDR2 from the germline V gene are KGHSH and LQKENI. There are 13 residues in the CDR3. Here the CDR3 reads CASSTGTASEAFF. CDR3 sequence (DNA): TGTGCCAGCTCTACCGGGACAGCAAGTGAAGCTTTCTTT.

The chain employs TRBV7-9 and TRBJ1-2, with no clear D. CDR1 is SEHNR, CDR2 FQNEAQ, per germline (reference sequence). The V and J ends lost 4 bases and 4 bases respectively, with 10 bases between them. CDR3 length: 13 amino acids. CDR3 bases: TGTGCCAGCAGCTCCCCTGACGGCTATGGCTACACCTTC. Translated: CASSSPDGYGYTF.

This clone was observed a single time. The chain links TRBV7-8 to TRBJ2-1; 9 bases align to TRBD1. The CDR3 has 16 amino acids. J gave up 2 bases and V 5 bases, and 7 bases lay outside the gene matches. Germline V gene sequence: CDR1 SGHVS, CDR2 FQNEAQ. The CDR3 protein is CASSQAGQGTYNEQFF. The DNA for the CDR3 is TGTGCCAGCAGCCAAGCGGGACAGGGCACCTACAATGAGCAGTTCTTC.

The V call is TRBV24-1, the J call TRBJ2-5, with TRBD2 matching over 11 bases. CDR1 is KGHDR and CDR2 is SFDVKD in the germline V gene. This CDR3 spans 15 amino acids. With 5 bases clipped from V and 3 bases from J, the junction kept 4 bases outside the gene matches. DNA for the CDR3: TGTGCCACCAGTGGAATGACTAGCGGGGAAGAGACCCAGTACTTC. Protein: CATSGMTSGEETQYF.

The gene calls are TRBV12-3 or TRBV12-4 and TRBJ1-5; 7 nucleotides agree with TRBD1. Unmatched junction bases numbered 5, after V lost 6 bases and J lost 6 bases. The CDR3 covers 13 residues. The CDR3, as DNA: TGTGCCAGCAGGAGGGGGCCGGGTCAGCCCCAGCATTTT. This encodes CASRRGPGQPQHF.

The CDR3 loop is CASSSLGGETQYF. The CDR3 coding sequence is TGTGCCAGCAGCTCTTTAGGGGGAGAGACCCAGTACTTC. This chain links TRBV11-2 with TRBJ2-5, with D perhaps matching TRBD1 (6 bases). The CDR3 has 13 residues. Trimming took 4 bases from V and 4 from J, leaving 10 bases between them. Germline CDR1 SGHAT, CDR2 FQNNGV.

Only one count was recorded for this clone. The sample contains more than one DNA sequence encoding this CDR3. This chain connects TRBV5-1 to TRBJ1-2, with no clear D. Germline loops: CDR1 SGHRS, CDR2 YFSETQ. The CDR3 spans 13 residues. Trimming cost V 0 bases and J 7 bases, with 10 bases left between them. Here the CDR3 DNA reads TGCGCCAGCAGCTTGGCAGGCAGGTCTGGCTACACCTTC. It translates to CASSLAGRSGYTF. The full variable domain, with the rest looked up from reference TRBV5-1 and TRBJ1-2, is KAGVTQTPRYLIKTRGQQVTLSCSPISGHRSVSWYQQTPGQGLQFLFEYFSETQRNKGNFPGRFSGRQFSNSRSEMNVSTLELGDSALYLCASSLAGRSGYTFGSGTRLTVV.

The chain links TRBV5-1 to TRBJ1-1; maybe TRBD1 (5 bases). The CDR3 has 15 residues. V was shortened by 3 bases and J by 1 base, with 13 bases between the two germline ends. CDR1 SGHRS and CDR2 YFSETQ come from the germline V gene. In DNA, the CDR3 is TGCGCCAGCAGCTCTGGGGCAAGCCAGAACACTGAAGCTTTCTTT. Its translation is CASSSGASQNTEAFF.

CDR3: CASSLGGSGGRSYNEQFF. The CDR3 region has the DNA TGCGCCAGCAGCTTGGGCGGGAGCGGGGGGCGCTCCTACAATGAGCAGTTCTTC. The J gene is TRBJ2-1, the V gene TRBV5-1; 9 bases map to TRBD2. J gave up 0 bases and V 0 bases, and 7 bases lay outside the gene matches. The length of the CDR3 is 18 residues. Looked up from germline, CDR1 is SGHRS and CDR2 is YFSETQ.